These 31 T cell receptor beta chains share one sample of origin, sequenced in a study of patients and donors after allogeneic stem cell transplantation. TCRdb analysed the RT-PCR reads with MiXCR anew, one entry per CDR3 protein. Among about a million distinct CDR3 sequences, approximately 18% were seen once, and the ten largest hold 6%. Material for sequencing was blood, either unsorted or a sorted T cell fraction (not recorded which). All receptors come from a human donor who was either an allogeneic HSCT recipient or a stem cell or donor lymphocyte infusion donor (not recorded which). It is not recorded whose cells these are; they may come from a transplant donor.

The genes are TRBV12-5 and TRBJ2-2, with TRBD1 identical over 7 bases. The J segment lost 7 bases and the V segment lost 8 bases, leaving 10 bases of the junction unmatched. This CDR3 spans 14 amino acids. The V gene's germline CDR1 is LGHNT and CDR2 FRNRAP. CDR3 nucleotide sequence: TGTGCTAGTTCGACAGGGAGTTCGATCGGGGAGCTGTTTTTT. It yields the protein CASSTGSSIGELFF.

The chain recombines TRBV28 with TRBJ2-7; weak D call: TRBD2 (7 bases). In germline, CDR1 is MDHEN, CDR2 SYDVKM. The CDR3 is made up of 15 amino acids. With 0 bases removed from V and 2 bases from J, the gap between germline ends came to 11 bases. CDR3 sequence: CASSLWGGRPYEQYF. The CDR3 bases are TGTGCCAGCAGTTTATGGGGGGGGCGCCCCTACGAGCAGTACTTC. The full variable domain, completed using reference TRBV28 and TRBJ2-7, is DVKVTQSSRYLVKRTGEKVFLECVQDMDHENMFWYRQDPGLGLRLIYFSYDVKMKEKGDIPEGYSVSREKKERFSLILESASTNQTSMYLCASSLWGGRPYEQYFGPGTRLTVT.

This clonotype was found many times. This chain uses TRBV9 with TRBJ1-3; no reliable D call. The CDR3 runs to 15 residues. Trimming cost V 4 bases and J 0 bases, with 11 bases left between them. CDR1 is SGDLS and CDR2 is YYNGEE in the germline V gene. The CDR3 sequence is CASSRDGNSGNTIYF. The CDR3 nucleotides are TGTGCCAGCAGCCGAGACGGAAACTCTGGAAACACCATATATTTT. The full variable domain, with the rest looked up from reference TRBV9 and TRBJ1-3, is DSGVTQTPKHLITATGQRVTLRCSPRSGDLSVYWYQQSLDQGLQFLIQYYNGEERAKGNILERFSAQQFPDLHSELNLSSLELGDSALYFCASSRDGNSGNTIYFGEGSWLTVV.

This clonotype has more than one count but fewer than ten. CDR3 protein: CAIRDRGIGTEAFF. The CDR3 coding sequence is TGTGCAATCCGGGACAGGGGTATCGGAACTGAAGCTTTCTTT. This chain links TRBV10-3 with TRBJ1-1, with TRBD1 matching 10 bases. The CDR3 extends over 14 amino acids. Germline V CDR1 and CDR2: ENHRY, SYGVKD.

This clonotype was found many times. The V gene is TRBV6-5, the J gene TRBJ2-3, with 8 bases identical to TRBD1. CDR3 length: 15 residues. V gave up 0 bases and J gave up 3 bases; unmatched junction bases: 2. Per the germline V gene, CDR1 is MNHEY and CDR2 is SVGAGI. CDR3 sequence: CASSYSGQGTDTQYF. CDR3 DNA: TGTGCCAGCAGTTACTCCGGACAGGGAACAGATACGCAGTATTTT.

This clonotype was detected only a few times. The J gene is TRBJ2-3, the V gene TRBV12-3 or TRBV12-4; D is unresolved. V lost 1 base, J lost 3 bases, and 14 bases lay in between. The CDR3 consists of 16 residues. CDR3 sequence reads: CASSLESPVPTDTQYF. In DNA form, the CDR3 reads TGTGCCAGCAGTTTAGAAAGCCCCGTACCGACAGATACGCAGTATTTT.

The chain is built from TRBV12-3 or TRBV12-4 and TRBJ2-3, with TRBD2 matching over 13 bases. V shed 6 bases, J shed 2 bases, and the junction held 11 bases outside the gene matches. The CDR3 loop spans 18 amino acids. Here the CDR3 reads CASRPPRLAGGPTDTQYF. The CDR3 DNA reads as TGTGCCAGCAGACCCCCCAGACTAGCGGGGGGTCCCACAGATACGCAGTATTTT.

In this sample, this clonotype turned up a few times. The chain carries TRBV20-1 and TRBJ2-3, with 7 nucleotides matching TRBD1. The length of the CDR3 is 12 residues. Trimming took 5 bases from V and 2 from J; bases not matched to a gene: 1. Looked up from germline, CDR1 is DFQATT and CDR2 is SNEGSKA (reference sequence). The CDR3 sequence: CSAGQDTDTQYF. For the CDR3, the DNA is TGCAGTGCTGGACAGGACACAGATACGCAGTATTTT.

There are a few counts of this clonotype. CDR3 DNA: TGTGCCAGCAGTTGGGCCCAGACTAGCGGGAGGGCCTACGAGCAGTACTTC. It specifies CASSWAQTSGRAYEQYF. The chain joins TRBV6-5 to TRBJ2-7; 14 nucleotides match TRBD2. From germline, CDR1 is MNHEY and CDR2 SVGAGI. This CDR3 has 17 residues. V lost 4 bases, J lost 2 bases, and 7 bases stayed unmatched.

This chain joins TRBV5-1 and TRBJ2-3, with 9 bases identical to TRBD2. Germline V lookup: CDR1 SGHRS, CDR2 YFSETQ. V gave up 7 bases and J gave up 2 bases; unmatched junction bases: 14. This CDR3 spans 17 amino acids. CDR3: CASGGGLAGGFTDTQYF. CDR3 nucleotides: TGCGCCAGCGGAGGAGGGCTGGCGGGAGGGTTCACAGATACGCAGTATTTT.

J is TRBJ2-5 and V is TRBV10-3; D perhaps matches TRBD2 (5 bases). The CDR3 totals 12 residues. The V gene lost 11 bases and the J gene lost 3 bases, with 13 bases spanning the gap. CDR1 ENHRY and CDR2 SYGVKD come from the germline V gene. The CDR3 nucleotides are TGTGCCGTCCGAGGGCAGAAAGAGACCCAGTACTTC. Encoded protein: CAVRGQKETQYF.

This clonotype showed up just a few times. The chain uses TRBV20-1 and TRBJ2-7, with a possible D match to TRBD1 (6 bases). Germline assignment: CDR1 DFQATT and CDR2 SNEGSKA (reference sequence). This CDR3 comprises 14 residues. V was clipped by 6 bases and J by 3 bases, with 18 bases between them. CDR3 in DNA: TGCAGTGCCGAAAACCGGGACAACCACTACGAGCAGTACTTC. It codes for CSAENRDNHYEQYF.

This clonotype came up a few times. The chain has TRBV27 and TRBJ2-1; 9 bases are shared with TRBD2. This CDR3 contains 16 residues. In germline, CDR1 is MNHEY, CDR2 SMNVEV (reference sequence). V was clipped by 5 bases and J by 2 bases; unmatched bases: 7. The CDR3 sequence: CASSHGREGTYNEQFF. The CDR3 DNA reads TGTGCCAGCAGTCACGGGCGGGAGGGAACCTACAATGAGCAGTTCTTC.

This rearrangement joins TRBV7-2 to TRBJ1-4; D may be TRBD1 (6 bases). This CDR3 has 16 residues. Germline values: CDR1 SGHTA, CDR2 FQGNSA. V was pared by 6 bases and J by 2 bases, with 16 bases between. The CDR3 DNA reads as TGTGCCAGCAGTGGGGGGGGCGCGTTGACTAATGAAAAACTGTTTTTT. Protein: CASSGGGALTNEKLFF.

The chain couples TRBV6-5 to TRBJ2-7; D possibly corresponds to TRBD2 (5 bases). Germline V gives CDR1 MNHEY, CDR2 SVGAGI. This CDR3 is 15 amino acids long. V was shortened by 2 bases and J by 2 bases, with 13 bases between the two germline ends. CDR3 sequence (DNA): TGTGCCAGCAGTTACGTGGGAGAAAGCACCTACGAGCAGTACTTC. It encodes CASSYVGESTYEQYF.

V gene TRBV20-1 combines with J gene TRBJ2-5; the D call may be TRBD1 or TRBD2 (6 bases each). This CDR3 contains 17 residues. Germline V gene sequence: CDR1 DFQATT, CDR2 SNEGSKA (reference sequence). Trimming removed 0 bases at V and 5 bases at J, with 22 bases between. The CDR3 DNA reads as TGCAGTGCTAGAGATGTAGGGGGGCCAGGGCTAAGCGAGACCCAGTACTTC. Translation gives CSARDVGGPGLSETQYF.

The chain carries TRBV4-3 and TRBJ1-2; 9 nucleotides match TRBD1. Germline V CDR1 and CDR2: LGHNA, YSLEER. The CDR3 length is 17 residues. The V and J ends lost 0 bases and 6 bases, in that order; junction bases with no gene match: 11. This CDR3 reads CASSQDTGTGNLNGYTF. CDR3 bases: TGCGCCAGCAGCCAAGATACCGGGACAGGGAACCTTAATGGCTACACCTTC.

In its sample, this clonotype was seen a few times. CDR3: CASSLTSGGEYEQYF. The CDR3 nucleotides read TGTGCCAGCAGCTTAACTAGCGGAGGGGAGTACGAGCAGTACTTC. The rearrangement joins TRBV7-2 to TRBJ2-7; 8 nucleotides align to TRBD2. Per germline, CDR1 SGHTA and CDR2 FQGNSA. The CDR3 consists of 15 residues. V lost 2 bases and J lost 4; bases outside the gene matches: 7.

There are a few counts of this clonotype. The rearrangement links TRBV18 to TRBJ1-1; 9 bases are a match to TRBD1. This CDR3 has 14 amino acids. Trimming cost V 1 base and J 8 bases; bases outside gene matches: 5. Germline V gives CDR1 KGHSH, CDR2 LQKENI. CDR3 sequence (DNA): TGTGCCAGCTCACCACGGGGACAGGGTGTAGAAGCTTTCTTT. Protein sequence: CASSPRGQGVEAFF.

The chain joins TRBV5-8 to TRBJ2-2, with a tentative D call TRBD1 (6 bases). Germline CDR1 reads SGHTS; CDR2 reads YDEGEE. Deletions cut 7 bases from V and 2 bases from J, with 18 bases between. This CDR3 region has 16 residues. The CDR3 nucleotides are TGTGCCAGCCCCTACCCGAAAGGGGGTAACACCGGGGAGCTGTTTTTT. Its protein product is CASPYPKGGNTGELFF.

V usage is TRBV12-3 or TRBV12-4 and J usage is TRBJ2-2; a weak D match, TRBD1 (6 bases). The CDR3 runs 12 residues. Deletions cut 3 bases from V and 13 bases from J, with 12 bases between. Written as DNA, the CDR3 is TGTGCCAGCAGTTTCGGCCAGGGGTGGCTGTTTTTT. Protein: CASSFGQGWLFF.

In this sample, this clonotype turned up a few times. The chain joins TRBV29-1 to TRBJ2-2; 11 nucleotides match TRBD1. Germline CDR1 reads SQVTM; CDR2 reads ANQGSEA. The CDR3 sequence is 16 residues long. The V gene end was trimmed by 4 bases and the J gene end by 5 bases; junction bases not matched to a gene: 9. DNA for the CDR3: TGCAGCGTTGTGGACAGGGGGCGCCGTGGAACCGGGGAGCTGTTTTTT. Its protein is CSVVDRGRRGTGELFF.

The V gene is TRBV10-3, the J gene TRBJ1-1; D not resolved. The V gene's germline CDR1 is ENHRY and CDR2 SYGVKD. The CDR3 loop spans 13 amino acids. The V gene lost 0 bases and the J gene lost 10 bases, with 12 bases spanning the gap. The CDR3 loop is CAISESSPTRAFF. CDR3 bases: TGTGCCATCAGTGAGTCGTCTCCGACGAGAGCTTTCTTT.

This clonotype was counted a few times. The rearrangement joins TRBV5-1 to TRBJ2-5; the match to TRBD1 covers 7 bases. CDR1 and CDR2 (germline): SGHRS, YFSETQ. The CDR3 has 16 residues. The trim removed 4 bases at V and 2 bases at J, leaving 11 bases unmatched. This CDR3 reads CASSPIPGQLQETQYF. In DNA form, the CDR3 reads TGCGCCAGCAGCCCGATCCCGGGACAGCTTCAAGAGACCCAGTACTTC. Based on the CDR3 plus reference TRBV5-1 and TRBJ2-5, the full variable domain is KAGVTQTPRYLIKTRGQQVTLSCSPISGHRSVSWYQQTPGQGLQFLFEYFSETQRNKGNFPGRFSGRQFSNSRSEMNVSTLELGDSALYLCASSPIPGQLQETQYFGPGTRLLVL.

V usage is TRBV5-4 and J usage is TRBJ2-1; D may correspond to TRBD1 or TRBD2 (6 bases each). The CDR3 has 14 residues. The V end was cut by 4 bases, the J end by 8 bases, with 16 bases between. The germline gives CDR1 SGHNT, CDR2 YYREEE (reference sequence). The CDR3 nucleotides read TGTGCCAGCAGCGGGGGACCAGGGGAGGATGAGCAGTTCTTC. This sequence encodes CASSGGPGEDEQFF. The entire variable domain, with the rest obtained from reference TRBV5-4 and TRBJ2-1, is as follows: ETGVTQSPTHLIKTRGQQVTLRCSSQSGHNTVSWYQQALGQGPQFIFQYYREEENGRGNFPPRFSGLQFPNYSSELNVNALELDDSALYLCASSGGPGEDEQFFGPGTRLTVL.

This clonotype has just a few counts. This sequence joins TRBV5-6 and TRBJ2-1; D possibly corresponds to TRBD2 (5 bases). Trimming shortened V by 2 bases and J by 9 bases, and 15 bases separated the two germline ends. From germline, CDR1 is SGHDT and CDR2 YYEEEE. This CDR3 is 14 amino acids long. CDR3 DNA: TGTGCCAGCAGCTTAATCCTAGGAGAGGGTGAGCAGTTCTTC. It specifies CASSLILGEGEQFF.

The chain is built from TRBV20-1 and TRBJ2-5; 9 bases are a match to TRBD2. Germline CDR1 reads DFQATT; CDR2 reads SNEGSKA (reference sequence). V lost 0 bases to trimming and J lost 5 bases; unmatched junction nucleotides: 7. The CDR3 covers 15 residues. In DNA, the CDR3 is TGCAGTGCTAGAGATAGCGGGAGCCCCCGGGAGACCCAGTACTTC. Amino acid sequence: CSARDSGSPRETQYF.

This clonotype has more than one count but fewer than ten. This chain joins TRBV7-3 and TRBJ2-1; TRBD2 matches 8 bases. The CDR3 has 15 amino acids. The V gene end was trimmed by 2 bases and the J gene end by 8 bases; junction bases not matched to a gene: 8. Germline CDR1 SGHTA, CDR2 FQGTGA. CDR3 region: CASSLSGTSIYEQFF. CDR3 coding DNA: TGTGCCAGCAGCTTATCAGGGACTAGTATTTATGAGCAGTTCTTC.

The gene calls are TRBV4-2 and TRBJ2-5, with a tentative D call TRBD1 (5 bases). Germline CDR1 LGHNA, CDR2 YNFKEQ. The CDR3 sequence is 17 residues long. V was trimmed by 4 bases and J by 5 bases, leaving 23 bases between them. The CDR3 region is CASSLAQAGWGMETQYF. For the CDR3, the DNA is TGTGCCAGCAGCCTGGCGCAGGCAGGGTGGGGAATGGAGACCCAGTACTTC.

This chain uses TRBV7-3 with TRBJ2-2, with a weak D call TRBD2 (6 bases). This CDR3 is built from 15 residues. Germline CDR1 is SGHTA and CDR2 is FQGTGA. V lost 3 bases to trimming and J lost 4 bases, with 12 bases between them. The CDR3 is CASSFSGYSTGELFF. The CDR3 DNA reads as TGTGCCAGCAGCTTTAGCGGCTACAGCACCGGGGAGCTGTTTTTT.

The chain couples TRBV12-1 to TRBJ2-3; the listed D gene, TRBD1, was not tested against the DNA. TRBV12-1 is a pseudogene. CDR3 size: 16 residues. CDR3 in DNA: TGTGCCAGCAGCTTCCCAAGACAGGGTTTCACAGATACGCAGTATTTT. This sequence encodes CASSFPRQGFTDTQYF.